These 19 T cell receptor beta chains share one sample of origin, sequenced in a study of T cells in Graves' hyperthyroidism and ophthalmopathy. Amplification of TCR beta CDR3 regions was performed using RNA transcripts as template. When the TCR CDR3 underwent first-round RT-PCR, the HTBI primer set was used. TCRdb reanalysed the multiplex PCR reads using MiXCR and keeps one entry per CDR3 protein. The sample records 550,000 to 800,000 distinct CDR3 sequences, around a sixth being singletons. Sample: blood. All receptors come from a man aged 50 to 59 with Graves' hyperthyroidism.

This clonotype occurred a few times. The chain employs TRBV6-1 and TRBJ2-1, with 12 bases identical to TRBD2. The CDR3 sequence is 16 residues long. Germline V gene sequence: CDR1 MNHNS, CDR2 SASEGT. Trimming took 6 bases from V and 5 from J; bases not matched to a gene: 8. CDR3 bases: TGTGCCAGCAGACCCGGACTAGCGGGAAACGACAATGAGCAGTTCTTC. It encodes CASRPGLAGNDNEQFF.

The V gene is TRBV5-1, the J gene TRBJ1-2; D is ambiguous. Trimming took off 6 bases at V and 6 bases at J, with 18 bases between the two ends. Germline lookup yields CDR1 SGHRS and CDR2 YFSETQ. CDR3 length: 14 residues. The CDR3 sequence: CASNKGGRLDGYTF. Here the CDR3 DNA reads TGCGCCAGCAACAAGGGAGGGAGGTTAGATGGCTACACCTTC.

This clonotype appeared many times. V usage is TRBV7-8 and J usage is TRBJ2-1, with 8 positions matching TRBD2. V was pared by 4 bases and J by 3 bases, with 8 bases of the junction left unmatched. The CDR3 has 16 amino acids. Germline V lookup: CDR1 SGHVS, CDR2 FQNEAQ. The CDR3 reads CASSYLTGTSYNEQFF. The CDR3 region has the DNA TGTGCCAGCAGCTATTTAACCGGGACTAGCTACAATGAGCAGTTCTTC.

The chain joins TRBV3-1 to TRBJ2-6, with D tentatively TRBD1 (5 bases). Looked up from germline, CDR1 is LGHDT and CDR2 is YNNKEL (reference sequence). V gave up 6 bases and J gave up 1 base, with 10 bases separating them. The CDR3 length is 15 residues. CDR3 loop: CASRGAFSGANVLTF. The CDR3 coding sequence is TGTGCCAGCAGAGGGGCGTTTTCTGGGGCCAACGTCCTGACTTTC. The complete variable domain, with remaining parts taken from reference TRBV3-1 and TRBJ2-6, reads DTAVSQTPKYLVTQMGNDKSIKCEQNLGHDTMYWYKQDSKKFLKIMFSYNNKELIINETVPNRFSPKSPDKAHLNLHINSLELGDSAVYFCASRGAFSGANVLTFGAGSRLTVL.

There are many counts of this clonotype. The rearrangement joins TRBV12-3 or TRBV12-4 to TRBJ2-3; D uncertain. The V end lost 5 bases, the J end lost 3 bases, and 15 bases lay between the germline ends. The CDR3 consists of 15 residues. The CDR3 DNA reads as TGTGCCAGCAGTCTAAACACTGGAAGGACAGATACGCAGTATTTT. It encodes CASSLNTGRTDTQYF.

This clonotype was detected only a few times. The chain links TRBV24-1 to TRBJ2-1; 9 nucleotides agree with TRBD1. V was pared by 4 bases and J by 8 bases, with 8 bases of the junction left unmatched. Germline lookup yields CDR1 KGHDR and CDR2 SFDVKD. The CDR3 runs 15 residues. The CDR3: CATSDPGTGRDEQFF. CDR3 DNA sequence: TGTGCCACCAGTGACCCCGGGACAGGGCGAGATGAGCAGTTCTTC.

This clonotype was seen only a few times. The chain employs TRBV5-4 and TRBJ2-2, with 8 bases lining up with TRBD2. The CDR3 spans 15 residues. Per germline, CDR1 SGHNT and CDR2 YYREEE (reference sequence). Trimming at V came to 7 bases and at J to 5 bases, leaving 10 bases not matched to a gene. CDR3 nucleotide sequence: TGTGCCAGCCGAGGGACCGGGAGGGGTACCGGGGAGCTGTTTTTT. This codes for CASRGTGRGTGELFF.

The V and J genes are TRBV27 and TRBJ1-1; D unclear. CDR3 length equals 14 residues. V was clipped by 4 bases and J by 0 bases, with 9 bases between them. CDR1 is MNHEY and CDR2 is SMNVEV in the germline V gene (reference sequence). The CDR3 region is CASSSRHLNTEAFF. CDR3 DNA sequence: TGTGCCAGCAGTTCCCGACACCTGAACACTGAAGCTTTCTTT.

This clonotype was observed a few times. This chain joins TRBV19 and TRBJ2-7; D is perhaps TRBD2 (5 bases). The V and J ends lost 4 bases and 1 base respectively, with 11 bases between them. Per the germline V gene, CDR1 is LNHDA and CDR2 is SQIVND (reference sequence). The CDR3 runs to 14 residues. The CDR3 sequence is CASSTPEESYEQYF. The CDR3 DNA follows: TGTGCCAGTAGTACCCCGGAGGAGTCCTACGAGCAGTACTTC.

This clonotype was seen at least ten times. This chain uses TRBV2 with TRBJ1-2, with no clear D. V dropped 5 bases and J dropped 14 bases, with 9 bases sitting between them. The germline CDR1 and CDR2 sequences are SNHLY and FYNNEI. The CDR3 covers 9 residues. DNA of the CDR3: TGTGCCAGCAGTCCACCGGATACCTTC. Translation: CASSPPDTF.

The CDR3 protein is CAINPDRPSGNTIYF. The CDR3 DNA follows: TGTGCCATCAACCCGGACAGACCCTCTGGAAACACCATATATTTT. The V call is TRBV10-3, the J call TRBJ1-3; the D gene is possibly TRBD1 (6 bases). V was cut by 7 bases and J by 0 bases, with 13 bases left in between. The CDR3 runs to 15 residues. Germline CDR1 and CDR2: ENHRY and SYGVKD.

This clonotype was counted many times. V and J are TRBV7-2 and TRBJ1-1; 7 bases match TRBD1. With 1 base clipped from V and 8 bases from J, the junction kept 7 bases outside the gene matches. This CDR3 is 14 amino acids long. From germline, CDR1 is SGHTA and CDR2 FQGNSA. The CDR3, as DNA: TGTGCCAGCAGCTTAGAACCGGGACAGCTAGAAGCTTTCTTT. Translating it yields CASSLEPGQLEAFF.

This clonotype was counted many times. For the CDR3, the DNA is TGCAGTGCTAGAGATAATAGGGCGGCGGCTTTCTTT. This encodes CSARDNRAAAFF. The chain links TRBV20-1 to TRBJ1-1; no definite D call. Trimming left V 0 bases short and J 11 bases short, with 13 bases between. There are 12 residues in the CDR3. Germline CDR1 reads DFQATT; CDR2 reads SNEGSKA (reference sequence).

A few counts support this clonotype. The V call is TRBV4-1, the J call TRBJ1-6; unclear D gene. V shed 3 bases and J shed 13 bases, with 16 bases lying between them. Germline assignment: CDR1 MGHRA and CDR2 YSYEKL. The CDR3 runs to 14 residues. CDR3 residues: CASSQKTDIDPLHF. The CDR3 nucleotides read TGCGCCAGCAGCCAGAAGACTGATATCGATCCCCTCCACTTT.

The chain employs TRBV28 and TRBJ2-3; no clear D gene. V lost 6 bases and J 8 bases, leaving 24 bases between the germline ends. The germline gives CDR1 MDHEN, CDR2 SYDVKM. The CDR3 is 16 amino acids. The CDR3 region has the DNA TGTGCCAGCAGCTCCATCCTTGTCCCGGGCTTTGGTACGCAGTATTTT. Protein: CASSSILVPGFGTQYF.

This clonotype was seen at least ten times. The chain couples TRBV6-2 or TRBV6-3 to TRBJ2-7; TRBD2 matches 13 bases. Germline V gives CDR1 MNHEY, CDR2 SVGEGT. J lost 6 bases, V lost 0 bases, and 5 bases had no gene match. The CDR3 spans 16 residues. In DNA form, the CDR3 reads TGTGCCAGCAGTTACTCCGGACTAGCGGGAGTCTCCGAGCAGTACTTC. Translated: CASSYSGLAGVSEQYF.

This clonotype was found a few times. V and J are TRBV19 and TRBJ1-5, with 9 nucleotides matching TRBD1. Per germline, CDR1 LNHDA and CDR2 SQIVND (reference sequence). This CDR3 has 14 residues. Germline trimming cut 10 bases from V and 4 bases from J; bases unmatched to any gene: 8. The CDR3 reads CATQSGTGNQPQHF. CDR3 coding DNA: TGTGCCACTCAATCCGGGACAGGGAATCAGCCCCAGCATTTT.

This clonotype showed up many times. This chain links TRBV28 with TRBJ2-7, with TRBD1 identical over 7 bases. J lost 2 bases, V lost 7 bases, and 11 bases had no gene match. The CDR3 runs to 15 residues. The germline V gene has CDR1 MDHEN and CDR2 SYDVKM. CDR3 DNA sequence: TGTGCCAGCACTTCCTCCGGGACAGATCCCTACGAGCAGTACTTC. Protein product: CASTSSGTDPYEQYF.

This chain links TRBV20-1 with TRBJ1-2, with 9 bases aligning to TRBD1. With V trimmed by 0 bases and J by 8 bases, 4 bases remained unmatched. The CDR3 sequence is 13 residues long. Germline values: CDR1 DFQATT, CDR2 SNEGSKA (reference sequence). CDR3: CSARDGQGLGYTF. CDR3 DNA: TGCAGTGCTAGAGATGGACAGGGGTTAGGCTACACCTTC.